This TCR beta chain comes out of a study of human T cells and chemical hapten exposure. This clonotype was seen more than once but under ten times. The time point: patch test 3, about 24 weeks after DPC sensitization. The treatment: therapeutic diphenylcyclopropenone sensitization with weekly scalp DPC. TCRdb itself ran the RACE reads through MiXCR, one entry per CDR3 protein. The table has fewer than 200,000 distinct CDR3 sequences, 25% to 30% seen once. This TCR was sampled from a woman aged 18-29 years with alopecia areata. Some clones in this sample may be carry-over from other donors' samples. This specimen was whole blood, taken in connection with sensitization to the hapten diphenylcyclopropenone (DPC).

CDR3 DNA sequence: TGCGCCAGCAGCCAAGATCTCGGTGGGGAGCTGTTTTTT. Protein sequence: CASSQDLGGELFF. The genes are TRBV4-3 and TRBJ2-2; no clear D. Germline V CDR1 and CDR2: LGHNA, YSLEER. This CDR3 has 13 amino acids. Trimming shortened V by 0 bases and J by 8 bases, and 7 bases separated the two germline ends.